This T cell receptor (beta chain) was captured by sequencing in a study of OX40 agonist ivuxolimab in advanced cancers. Study-wide context: A partial response was reached by three patients: one with hepatocellular carcinoma and two with cutaneous melanoma.

Exclusion applied to patients with autoimmune disease history or systemic immunosuppression. This CDR3 region has 15 residues. V dropped 6 bases and J dropped 1; count of bases not matched to a gene: 7. CDR1 is SNHLY and CDR2 is FYNNEI in the germline V gene. This table comes from immunoSEQ multiplex PCR, and its TCRdb copy is limited to in-frame clones, with some not included. The top ten hold about 0.28% of the sample, which has approximately 89,000 clones, 70% to 90% seen once. The chain uses TRBV2 and TRBJ2-7, with 9 bases fitting TRBD1. The material sequenced was CD4+ or CD8+ T cells sorted from blood, taken in a trial of the OX40 agonist ivuxolimab. The sequence was obtained from an adult with an advanced solid tumor such as melanoma, head and neck, liver or kidney cancer. CDR3 bases: TGTGCCAGCAGGGGGGGGGACAGGGTGTCCTACGAGCAGTACTTC. Protein product: CASRGGDRVSYEQYF.